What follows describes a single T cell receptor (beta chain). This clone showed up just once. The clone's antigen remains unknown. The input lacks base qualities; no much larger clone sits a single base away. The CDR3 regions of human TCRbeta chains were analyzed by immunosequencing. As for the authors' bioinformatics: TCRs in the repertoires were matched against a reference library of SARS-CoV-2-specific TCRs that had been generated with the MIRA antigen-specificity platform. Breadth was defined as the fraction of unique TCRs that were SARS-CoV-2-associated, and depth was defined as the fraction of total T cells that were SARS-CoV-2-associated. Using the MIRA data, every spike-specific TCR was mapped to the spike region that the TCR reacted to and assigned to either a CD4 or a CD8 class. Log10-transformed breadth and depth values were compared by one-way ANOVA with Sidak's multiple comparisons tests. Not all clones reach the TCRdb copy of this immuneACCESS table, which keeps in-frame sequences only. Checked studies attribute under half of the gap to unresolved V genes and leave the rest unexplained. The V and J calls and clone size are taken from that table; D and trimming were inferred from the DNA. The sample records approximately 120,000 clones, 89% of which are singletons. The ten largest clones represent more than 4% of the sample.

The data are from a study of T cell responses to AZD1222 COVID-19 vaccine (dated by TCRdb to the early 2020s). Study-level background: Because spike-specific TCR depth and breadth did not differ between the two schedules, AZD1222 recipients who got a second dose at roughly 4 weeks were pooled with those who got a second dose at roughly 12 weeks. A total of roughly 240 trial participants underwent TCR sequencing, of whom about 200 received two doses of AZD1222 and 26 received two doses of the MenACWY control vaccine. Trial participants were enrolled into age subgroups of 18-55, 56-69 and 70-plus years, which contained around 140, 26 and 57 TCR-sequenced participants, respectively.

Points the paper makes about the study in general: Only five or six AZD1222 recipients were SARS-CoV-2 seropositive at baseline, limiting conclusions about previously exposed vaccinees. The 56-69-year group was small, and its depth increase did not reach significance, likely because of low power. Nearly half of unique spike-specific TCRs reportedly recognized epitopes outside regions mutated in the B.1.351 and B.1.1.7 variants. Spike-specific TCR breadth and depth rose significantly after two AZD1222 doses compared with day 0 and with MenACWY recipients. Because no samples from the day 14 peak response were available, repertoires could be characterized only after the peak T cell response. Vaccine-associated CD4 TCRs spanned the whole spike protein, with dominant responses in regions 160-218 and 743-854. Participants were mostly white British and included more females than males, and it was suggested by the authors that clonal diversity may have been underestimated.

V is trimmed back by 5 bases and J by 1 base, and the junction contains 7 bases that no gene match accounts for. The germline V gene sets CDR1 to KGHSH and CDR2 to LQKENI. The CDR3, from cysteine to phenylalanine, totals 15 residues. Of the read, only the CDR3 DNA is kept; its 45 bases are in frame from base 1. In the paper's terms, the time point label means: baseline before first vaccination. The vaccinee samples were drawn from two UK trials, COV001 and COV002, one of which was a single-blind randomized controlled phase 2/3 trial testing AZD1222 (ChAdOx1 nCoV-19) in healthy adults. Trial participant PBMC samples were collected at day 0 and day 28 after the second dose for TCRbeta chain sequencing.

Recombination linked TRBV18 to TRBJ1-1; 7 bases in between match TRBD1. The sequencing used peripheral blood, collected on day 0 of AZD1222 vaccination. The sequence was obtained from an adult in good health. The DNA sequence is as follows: TGTGCCAGCTCAAGCGGACAGGTCCCGAACACTGAAGCTTTCTTT. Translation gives CASSSGQVPNTEAFF.